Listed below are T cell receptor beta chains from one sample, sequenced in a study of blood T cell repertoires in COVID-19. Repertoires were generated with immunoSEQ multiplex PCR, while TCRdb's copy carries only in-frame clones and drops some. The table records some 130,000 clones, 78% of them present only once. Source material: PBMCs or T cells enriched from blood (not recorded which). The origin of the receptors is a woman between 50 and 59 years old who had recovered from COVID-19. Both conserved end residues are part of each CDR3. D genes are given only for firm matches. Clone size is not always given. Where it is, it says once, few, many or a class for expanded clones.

CAWSVGTSAETQYF	TGTGCCTGGAGTGTGGGGACTAGCGCAGAGACCCAGTACTTC	TRBJ2-5	TRBD2	.	TRBV30
CASSLEGNTEAFF	TGTGCCAGCTCACTAGAGGGCAACACTGAAGCTTTCTTT	TRBJ1-1	.	.	TRBV18
CASRPREGNQPQHF	TGTGCCAGCAGACCCAGGGAGGGCAATCAGCCCCAGCATTTT	TRBJ1-5	.	few	TRBV4-2
CASSPQLSQGGGEQYF	TGTGCCAGCTCACCACAATTATCTCAGGGAGGAGGCGAGCAGTACTTC	TRBJ2-7	.	.	TRBV18
CASSLVGTGANTGELFF	TGTGCCAGCAGCTTAGTGGGGACAGGGGCGAACACCGGGGAGCTGTTTTTT	TRBJ2-2	TRBD1	.	TRBV7-2
CASSFQGPWYNEQFF	TGTGCCAGCAGCTTCCAGGGGCCGTGGTACAATGAGCAGTTCTTC	TRBJ2-1	.	once	TRBV7-9
CASSELALSNQPQHF	TGTGCCAGCAGTGAACTAGCGCTTAGCAATCAGCCCCAGCATTTT	TRBJ1-5	.	few	TRBV6-1
CASSLQGHNEKLFF	TGCGCCAGCAGCTTACAGGGTCACAATGAAAAACTGTTTTTT	TRBJ1-4	.	.	TRBV5-1
CATSGGTSYNEQFF	TGTGCCACCTCCGGGGGAACCTCCTACAATGAGCAGTTCTTC	TRBJ2-1	.	.	TRBV15
CASRDSFNSNQPQHF	TGTGCCAGCCGGGACAGCTTTAATAGCAATCAGCCCCAGCATTTT	TRBJ1-5	TRBD1	.	TRBV6-5
CASSEGPTGAGNTIYF	TGTGCCAGCAGCGAGGGGCCCACAGGGGCGGGAAACACCATATATTTT	TRBJ1-3	TRBD1	.	TRBV9
CASSRQGVDSPLHF	TGTGCCAGCAGCCGACAGGGTGTCGACTCACCCCTCCACTTT	TRBJ1-6	TRBD1	.	TRBV3-1/TRBV3-2
CASSPETSGGKETQYF	TGTGCCAGCAGCCCCGAGACTAGCGGGGGAAAAGAGACCCAGTACTTC	TRBJ2-5	TRBD2	.	TRBV5-6
CASSPWGPTGGSSGNTIYF	TGTGCCAGCAGTCCGTGGGGCCCCACAGGGGGCTCCTCTGGAAACACCATATATTTT	TRBJ1-3	TRBD1	few	TRBV6-6
CASSERRGALSDTQYF	TGTGCCAGCAGTGAACGGCGGGGGGCCTTGTCAGATACGCAGTATTTT	TRBJ2-3	TRBD2	.	TRBV6-1
CASSISNSPLHF	TGTGCCAGCAGCATTTCAAATTCACCCCTCCACTTT	TRBJ1-6	.	once	TRBV5-4
CASRQTGFPGANVLTF	TGTGCCAGCAGACAGACAGGGTTCCCAGGGGCCAACGTCCTGACTTTC	TRBJ2-6	TRBD1	few	TRBV7-3
CASSPPSGQGRTAFF	TGTGCCAGCTCGCCCCCCTCGGGACAGGGGAGAACGGCTTTCTTT	TRBJ1-1	TRBD1	.	TRBV18
CASSLGGLVADTQYF	TGTGCCAGCAGCCTGGGGGGACTAGTAGCAGATACGCAGTATTTT	TRBJ2-3	TRBD2	.	TRBV28
CASSRNPGQANSPLHF	TGTGCCAGTAGCCGTAACCCGGGACAGGCTAATTCACCCCTCCACTTT	TRBJ1-6	TRBD1	many	TRBV19
CASSTVGQSLYTF	TGTGCCAGCAGCACGGTGGGACAGAGCCTATACACCTTC	TRBJ1-2	TRBD1	.	TRBV28
CASSQLGGSSYNEQFF	TGTGCCAGCAGCCAACTTGGCGGAAGCTCCTACAATGAGCAGTTCTTC	TRBJ2-1	.	.	TRBV3-1/TRBV3-2
CASSSRLAGGPDTQYF	TGTGCCAGCAGCTCTAGACTAGCGGGGGGCCCAGATACGCAGTATTTT	TRBJ2-3	TRBD2	.	TRBV9
CASSARQGVNTGELFF	TGTGCCAGCAGTGCACGACAGGGAGTGAACACCGGGGAGCTGTTTTTT	TRBJ2-2	TRBD1	once	TRBV6-4
CASSLGQGTDTQYF	TGTGCCAGCAGCCTGGGGCAGGGGACAGATACGCAGTATTTT	TRBJ2-3	.	.	TRBV14
CASRGQGSTNYGYTF	TGTGCCAGCAGAGGACAGGGGTCTACTAACTATGGCTACACCTTC	TRBJ1-2	TRBD1	.	TRBV28
CASNIEGGTDTQYF	TGTGCCAGCAACATAGAGGGGGGCACAGATACGCAGTATTTT	TRBJ2-3	.	.	TRBV5-4
CASSNTGGADTQYF	TGTGCCAGCAGCAACACAGGGGGCGCAGATACGCAGTATTTT	TRBJ2-3	TRBD1	.	TRBV7-3
CASSPAGGVNQPQHF	TGCGCCAGCAGCCCGGCCGGGGGTGTCAATCAGCCCCAGCATTTT	TRBJ1-5	.	.	TRBV5-1
CASSFQIPVTGELFF	TGTGCCAGCAGTTTTCAAATCCCAGTCACCGGGGAGCTGTTTTTT	TRBJ2-2	.	.	TRBV27
CASSPGGRSSGANVLTF	TGTGCCAGCAGCCCTGGCGGGAGATCCTCTGGGGCCAACGTCCTGACTTTC	TRBJ2-6	TRBD2	.	TRBV5-4
CASTKTSGGYNEQFF	TGTGCCAGTACCAAGACTAGCGGGGGGTACAATGAGCAGTTCTTC	TRBJ2-1	TRBD2	.	TRBV19
CASSSSPSSYNEQFF	TGCGCCAGCAGCTCTTCCCCCTCCTCCTACAATGAGCAGTTCTTC	TRBJ2-1	.	.	TRBV4-1